The rows below give T cell receptor beta chains drawn from one sample of a study of cytomegalovirus exposure and HLA in healthy donors. The repertoire was sequenced with immunoSEQ multiplex PCR; TCRdb's copy has only in-frame clones and lacks some. The table shows under 200,000 clones, with about 90% occurring only once. The specimen was PBMCs. These receptors all come from a woman aged 18-29 years in good health and CMV-seropositive. Both conserved end residues are part of each CDR3. A D gene is named only where the DNA matches it firmly. Clone size is given for some rows only: seen once, a few or many times, or a class if the clone is expanded.

cdr3_nt cdr3_aa v_call d_call j_call clone_size
TGTGCCAGCAGCTTGGCCCCAGGGCGAAGGAAGAACACTGAAGCTTTCTTT CASSLAPGRRKNTEAFF TRBV5-4 NA TRBJ1-1 NA
TGTGCCAGCAGCTTCGGGACAGGGGATGGTGGCTACACCTTC CASSFGTGDGGYTF TRBV7-9 TRBD1 TRBJ1-2 NA
TGTGCCAGCCGCAGTGGTTTTTCAGATACGCAGTATTTT CASRSGFSDTQYF TRBV7-8 NA TRBJ2-3 NA
TGTGCCAGCAGCGGACAGGTTAGCACAGATACGCAGTATTTT CASSGQVSTDTQYF TRBV28 TRBD1 TRBJ2-3 NA
TGTGCCAGTAGTATCGGGACAGATCATAGCAATCAGCCCCAGCATTTT CASSIGTDHSNQPQHF TRBV19 TRBD1 TRBJ1-5 NA
TGTGCCAGCAGCTTGGGCGGGAGGCCGCCAGAGACCCAGTACTTC CASSLGGRPPETQYF TRBV5-4 TRBD2 TRBJ2-5 NA
TGTGCCAGCAAGGCGGCAGGGGCCACCGGGGAGCTGTTTTTT CASKAAGATGELFF TRBV28 NA TRBJ2-2 NA
TGTGCCAGCAGTGAAAGCACAGGGGGCTGGTATGGCTACACCTTC CASSESTGGWYGYTF TRBV6-1 TRBD1 TRBJ1-2 once
TGTGCCAGCAGCTTGGGAGGACGGGACGAGCAGTACTTC CASSLGGRDEQYF TRBV7-9 NA TRBJ2-7 NA
TGTGCGTCTAAAAGTAGCGCAGGTACCCAAGAGACCCAGTACTTC CASKSSAGTQETQYF TRBV2 NA TRBJ2-5 NA
TGTGCCAGCAGCTTAGGCCCTAGCGGGGGCCAGGGGTACGAGCAGTACTTC CASSLGPSGGQGYEQYF TRBV7-6 TRBD2 TRBJ2-7 NA
TGCGCCAGCAGCCCCGAGCTTACTAACCCGGAAAGAATTCAGTACTTC CASSPELTNPERIQYF TRBV5-1 NA TRBJ2-4 NA
TGTGCCAGCAGCTCTATAAGACAGGGGGCCGTAGAGCAGTACTTC CASSSIRQGAVEQYF TRBV5-5 TRBD1 TRBJ2-7 NA
TGTGCCTGGAGAACACAAGGGGGTATAATAGAGACCCAGTACTTC CAWRTQGGIIETQYF TRBV30 NA TRBJ2-5 NA
TGTGCCAGCAGCTCAGGGGGCATTTACACTGAAGCTTTCTTT CASSSGGIYTEAFF TRBV13 TRBD1 TRBJ1-1 NA
TGCGCCAGCAGCTTACTACTGAGACAGGGTTTAGAGACCCAGTACTTC CASSLLLRQGLETQYF TRBV5-1 TRBD1 TRBJ2-5 NA
TGTGCCAGCAGCTTCGGGACACCGAACTACGAGCAGTACTTC CASSFGTPNYEQYF TRBV5-6 NA TRBJ2-7 NA